Described below is a single T cell receptor beta chain sequence and its context. These data are taken from a study of blood T cell repertoires in COVID-19. Trimming removed 4 bases from V and 2 bases from J; junction bases left unmatched: 4. The CDR3 has 17 amino acids. Per the germline V gene, CDR1 is SNHLY and CDR2 is FYNNEI. Using immunoSEQ multiplex PCR, the repertoire was profiled, and TCRdb retains in-frame clones only, with some absent. The table has around 160,000 clones, roughly four fifths seen once. Sequencing was carried out using peripheral blood. The V call is TRBV2, the J call TRBJ2-6, with TRBD1 matching 11 bases. This TCR was recovered from a human donor with acute or convalescent COVID-19. The donor label of this sample is uncertain. The CDR3 nucleotides are TGTGCCAGCAGTGGCTGGGACAGGGGGACTGGGGCCAACGTCCTGACTTTC. It codes for CASSGWDRGTGANVLTF.